The T cell receptor beta chain under discussion was sequenced for a study of cytomegalovirus exposure and HLA in healthy donors. General study findings and limits: It was shown in a later analysis that HLA-associated TCR beta chains were more clonally expanded than other, equally common chains.

The CDR3 totals 17 residues. J was trimmed by 4 bases and V by 1 base; bases with no gene match: 9. The germline CDR1 and CDR2 sequences are SEHNR and FQNEAQ (reference sequence). It was with 60 Vbeta and 13 Jbeta primers that the PCR ran. Clones were read by immunoSEQ multiplex PCR, and TCRdb kept only the in-frame ones, dropping some. The sample includes roughly 160,000 clones, roughly two thirds of them seen just once. Notes on this clone: Antigen unknown.

The TCR sequence derives from a woman under 30 in good health and CMV-seropositive. The rearrangement joins TRBV7-9 to TRBJ1-5; TRBD1 matches 8 bases. Sample: PBMCs. The CDR3 sequence is CASSLDVWTGLNQPQHF. The DNA of the CDR3 is TGTGCCAGCAGCTTAGATGTCTGGACAGGGTTGAATCAGCCCCAGCATTTT.